This TCR beta chain was captured in a study of read filtering for tumor transcriptome and immune sequencing. At least ten counts were recorded for this clonotype. V dropped 7 bases and J dropped 4 bases, with 18 bases sitting between them. CDR1 is SGHTA, CDR2 FQGNSA, per germline. The CDR3 is 15 residues long. From around 440 ng of RNA, a library with molecular barcoded alpha/delta and beta/gamma adaptors was made. MiXCR, applied by TCRdb to the reads, yields one record per CDR3 protein. The data show around 30,000 distinct CDR3 sequences, approximately 17% seen once. The chain is built from TRBV7-2 and TRBJ2-3; the D gene is possibly TRBD2 (5 bases). This TCR was recovered from a donor at least 40 years old with multiple myeloma. Sequences were obtained from a population of CD138-negative cells sorted from bone marrow. The CDR3 nucleotides read TGTGCCAGCACCCTAGCTCCTGCTAGAGCAGATACGCAGTATTTT. Residues: CASTLAPARADTQYF.